Sequencing of this TCR beta chain was carried out in a study of shared T cell receptors in the human thymus (dated by TCRdb to the early 2020s). Study-wide context: The study examined how self-reactive, shared T-cell receptor alpha chains are generated in the human thymus.

Libraries were made using the immunoSEQ multiplex PCR assay. TCRdb stores this immuneACCESS table with in-frame sequences only. Part of the clones is absent; in the studies checked, under half of the shortfall reflects unresolved V genes, and no reason is known for the rest. Recorded for this sample are about 730,000 clones; approximately 85% of them occurred a single time. Clones ranked in the top ten supply over 0.008% of the sample. Note on this clone: The antigen it recognizes is unknown. No base-level quality is on record; no much larger clone is a single base apart.

The CDR3 runs 13 residues from the cysteine to the phenylalanine. CDR3 DNA only is kept here, 39 bases in frame from base 1. The germline V gene supplies CDR1 SNHLY and CDR2 FYNNEI. The V end loses 6 bases and the J end loses 5 bases, and a stretch of 13 bases separates them. Another study also made use of these data, one on human thymus T cells. The second study, in turn, reports: Donors were immunologically healthy infants undergoing open corrective cardiac surgery for congenital heart defects in Finland. Thymus tissue was obtained as surgical resects removed during corrective cardiac surgery. Usage of V and J gene segments appeared to be biased in both the thymic and the peripheral blood repertoires. The related research reported highly overlapping thymic TCR repertoires among unrelated individuals. The study described the TCR alpha and beta repertoires in under 10 infant thymus samples and a few matching peripheral blood samples. Donor ages ranged from about 7 to 244 days, and the cohort comprised five to seven male and two female infants. Thymocytes were freed from the tissue by mechanical means and kept at -70 degrees C as pellets of roughly 9-30 million cells. Genomic DNA was extracted from frozen cell pellets with a QIAsymphony instrument. The immunoSEQ multiplex PCR assay was used to amplify the TCRB and TCRAD loci from a standardized amount of quality-controlled genomic DNA. The amplicons spanned the V(D)J region and were long enough to cover the CDR3 and allow V and J genes to be identified. Amplicon sequencing was performed on an Illumina platform through the commercial immunoSEQ service. Primer bias and sequencing errors were corrected using previously described methods, and TCRAD and TCRB definitions followed the IMGT database. Analysis of the repertoires was done with immunoSEQ Analyzer 3.0 and VDJTools and included basic statistics, V/J segment usage, diversity estimates, rarefaction and pairwise overlap. Diversity was estimated using the Chao1, ChaoE, Efron-Thisted, Shannon and inverse Simpson indices, and was also estimated on datasets down-sampled to the size of the smallest sample. Repertoire overlap was determined by strict matching of CDR3 nucleotide sequence, V gene and J gene, and Jaccard-based multidimensional scaling clustering was applied. On average, thymus samples gave roughly 800,000 unique TCRB clonotypes, whereas blood samples gave 75,000 to 85,000.

The TCR was taken from a girl under two years old with a congenital heart defect. Donor details come from another sample of the same person, matched by shared clones. Sequencing input: thymocytes. The rearranged segments are TRBV2 and TRBJ1-2; TRBD1 might be the D gene, on 6 matching bases. The DNA reads TGTGCCAGCAGGGACAGTGGGAGATATGGCTACACCTTC. It encodes CASRDSGRYGYTF.